A selection of T cell receptor beta chains follows, all from one sample in a study of PD-1 blockade in classical Hodgkin lymphoma. Sequenced by immunoSEQ multiplex PCR; TCRdb stores in-frame clones only, minus some. The table has about 21,000 clones, about 64% seen once. Source: peripheral blood mononuclear cells (PBMCs), taken at baseline. These receptors were collected from a human donor with classical Hodgkin lymphoma. CDR3s include the opening cysteine and the closing phenylalanine or tryptophan. The order of the fields is D gene, V gene, CDR3 protein. D genes are given only for firm matches.

TRBD1	TRBV19	CASSPTGMETQYF
TRBD2	TRBV5-1	CASSLLLAGNNEQFF
TRBD2	TRBV27	CASTSSGRPQRKTQYF
-	TRBV30	CAWNGGAINEKLFF
-	TRBV7-6	CASSPQVSEQYF
TRBD1	TRBV30	CAWSPGGVAKNIQYF
-	TRBV9	CASSPYPFSMNTEAFF
-	TRBV9	CASSPAGGRGETQYF
-	TRBV19	CASSVTGFDTEAFF
TRBD1	TRBV2	CASSENGDRAWETQYF
-	TRBV6-5	CASSYSPTSNNEQFF
-	TRBV28	CASSFSGSVVGYTF
TRBD1	TRBV28	CASRLPGQGFFWDTGELFF
-	TRBV20-1	CSAPSGNTIYF
TRBD1	TRBV19	CASMRLGTDPYNEQFF
-	TRBV2	CASSEARYAAILGEQYF
-	TRBV28	CASSLVTYRIQGEKLFF
-	TRBV2	CASMGGRNQPQHF
-	TRBV7-9	CASTQVEGSSPLHF
-	TRBV9	CASSRDTPYNEQFF
TRBD1	TRBV10-3	CAIRLGQGAGELFF